A selection of T cell receptor beta chains follows, all from one sample in a study of blood T cell repertoires in COVID-19. Method: immunoSEQ multiplex PCR; TCRdb's copy keeps in-frame clones and lacks some. The sample consists of roughly 23,000 clones, 90% of them appearing once. The sample consisted of peripheral blood. These receptor sequences come from an older man with acute or convalescent COVID-19. Each CDR3 is given with its conserved first and last residue. The D gene is left open where the match is weak. For some rows the clone size is stated as once, few or many, or as a class when expanded; others skip it.

size,V,J,D,DNA,CDR3
NA,TRBV12-3/TRBV12-4,TRBJ2-2,NA,TGTGCCAGCAGTTTTGTAGGAGGTGGGCTGTTTTTT,CASSFVGGGLFF
NA,TRBV5-6,TRBJ2-1,NA,TGTGCCAGCAGCTTGGGGAGGGCAGGCTACAATGAGCAGTTCTTC,CASSLGRAGYNEQFF
NA,TRBV19,TRBJ2-7,NA,TGTGCCAGTAGTTCTACGGACATGGGGTTTAACGAGCAGTACTTC,CASSSTDMGFNEQYF
NA,TRBV5-5,TRBJ2-7,TRBD2,TGTGCCAGCAGCTTGGCCGCGGGGGTTTCCTACGAGCAGTACTTC,CASSLAAGVSYEQYF
NA,TRBV24-1,TRBJ2-2,NA,TGTGCCTCCCGGGGGACCGGGGAGCTGTTTTTT,CASRGTGELFF
NA,TRBV21-1,TRBJ1-6,NA,TGTGCCAGCAGCAAGTGGGGACAGGTAGGTTCACCCCTCCACTTT,CASSKWGQVGSPLHF
NA,TRBV3-1/TRBV3-2,TRBJ1-4,NA,TGTGCCAGCAGCGAATCCGGGACAACCGCAACTAATGAAAAACTGTTTTTT,CASSESGTTATNEKLFF
NA,TRBV18,TRBJ1-2,NA,TGTGCCAGCTCAGGTGAAACAGGGTTGGATGGCTACACCTTC,CASSGETGLDGYTF
NA,TRBV4-3,TRBJ2-6,NA,TGCGCCAGCAGCCAAGGACTCGACGGCGTTTCGGCCAACGTCCTGACTTTC,CASSQGLDGVSANVLTF
NA,TRBV5-1,TRBJ2-7,TRBD1,TGCGCCAGCAGCCCGACCCCGGGACAGCAGACCTACGAGCAGTACTTC,CASSPTPGQQTYEQYF
NA,TRBV18,TRBJ1-2,TRBD1,TGTGCCAGCTCACCGGATCCCTCCGGGACAGGGGACGGCTACACCTTC,CASSPDPSGTGDGYTF
NA,TRBV10-1,TRBJ2-1,TRBD2,TGCGCCAGCAGTGGGCCGCGGGAGGGCCTAAAAACCTACAATGAGCAGTTCTTC,CASSGPREGLKTYNEQFF
NA,TRBV5-1,TRBJ1-3,NA,TGCGCCAGCAGCTTAGGTGCGGCAGAAGGAAACACCATATATTTT,CASSLGAAEGNTIYF
NA,TRBV9,TRBJ2-1,TRBD2,TGTGCCAGCAGCGTAGACGGCTCGCGGGGGGGCCACGAGCAGTTCTTC,CASSVDGSRGGHEQFF
few,TRBV7-9,TRBJ2-2,TRBD2,TGTGCCAGCAGCCCTACCGGGACTACAAAGACCGGGGAGCTGTTTTTT,CASSPTGTTKTGELFF
NA,TRBV29-1,TRBJ1-1,TRBD1,TGCAGCGTTGATCAGAGGACAGGGGGGAGGACAGCTTTCTTT,CSVDQRTGGRTAFF
NA,TRBV6-2/TRBV6-3,TRBJ2-7,TRBD1,TGTGCCAGCAGTTACCACAGGGGGCTTGTGTCCTACGAGCAGTACTTC,CASSYHRGLVSYEQYF
NA,TRBV6-2/TRBV6-3,TRBJ2-7,TRBD2,TGTGCCAGCAGTTTAGCGGGGGGCACCTCCTACGAGCAGTACTTC,CASSLAGGTSYEQYF
NA,TRBV5-1,TRBJ1-1,NA,TGCGCCAGCAGCTTATTACAGGGTACCAACACTGAAGCTTTCTTT,CASSLLQGTNTEAFF
NA,TRBV7-3,TRBJ2-1,NA,TGTGCCAGCAGCTTAACGTTGGGCAGCTACAATGAGCAGTTCTTC,CASSLTLGSYNEQFF
NA,TRBV2,TRBJ2-1,TRBD1,TGTGCCAGCCGCAGGGGGACGTTATACAATGAGCAGTTCTTC,CASRRGTLYNEQFF
NA,TRBV7-9,TRBJ2-7,NA,TGTGCCAGCAGCCGAGAAGGACACCCGATGGGGCAGTACTTC,CASSREGHPMGQYF
NA,TRBV2,TRBJ2-5,NA,TGTGCCAGCAGTGACAGGGGAGAGACCCAGTACTTC,CASSDRGETQYF
once,TRBV9,TRBJ2-2,TRBD2,TGTGCCAGCAGCATCGACCGGTTAGCGGGGGAGAACACCGGGGAGCTGTTTTTT,CASSIDRLAGENTGELFF
NA,TRBV28,TRBJ1-5,TRBD1,TGTGCCAGCACACCCCGGGACAGGCTTTCGACCCAGCATTTT,CASTPRDRLSTQHF
few,TRBV9,TRBJ1-5,NA,TGTGCCAGCAGCGCCGGGTCCAGAGGTCAGCCCCAGCATTTT,CASSAGSRGQPQHF
NA,TRBV7-9,TRBJ2-3,NA,TGTGCCAGCAGCTTTTGGGCCAGGGCAGATACGCAGTATTTT,CASSFWARADTQYF
NA,TRBV7-2,TRBJ2-7,TRBD1,TGTGCCAGCAGACTACAGGGGGTAAGAGGCGAGCAGTACTTC,CASRLQGVRGEQYF
NA,TRBV2,TRBJ1-1,NA,TGTGCCAGCAGTGAATCCCCCCCGAGTAGAGGGGAAGCTTTCTTT,CASSESPPSRGEAFF